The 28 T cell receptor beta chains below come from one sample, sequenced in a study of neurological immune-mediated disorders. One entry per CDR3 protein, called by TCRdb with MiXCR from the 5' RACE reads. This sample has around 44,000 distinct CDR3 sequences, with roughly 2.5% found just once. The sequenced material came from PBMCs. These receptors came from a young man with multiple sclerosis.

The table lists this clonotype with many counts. The CDR3 spells CASSWGAQETQYF. In DNA, the CDR3 is TGTGCCAGCAGCTGGGGCGCTCAAGAGACCCAGTACTTC. The J gene is TRBJ2-5, the V gene TRBV7-9; maybe TRBD1 (5 bases). The CDR3 consists of 13 residues. Germline loops: CDR1 SEHNR, CDR2 FQNEAQ (reference sequence). V lost 4 bases to trimming and J lost 2 bases, with 8 bases between them.

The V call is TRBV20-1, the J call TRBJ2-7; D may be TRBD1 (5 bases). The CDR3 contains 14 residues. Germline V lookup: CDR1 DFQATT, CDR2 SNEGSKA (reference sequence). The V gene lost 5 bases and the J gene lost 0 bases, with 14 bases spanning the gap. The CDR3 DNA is TGCAGTGCTGGAAGGCCGGACACCTCCTACGAGCAGTACTTC. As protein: CSAGRPDTSYEQYF.

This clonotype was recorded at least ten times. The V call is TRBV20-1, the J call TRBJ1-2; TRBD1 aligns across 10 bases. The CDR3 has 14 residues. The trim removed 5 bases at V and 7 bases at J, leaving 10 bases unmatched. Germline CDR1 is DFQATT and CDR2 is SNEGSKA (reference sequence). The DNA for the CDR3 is TGCAGTGCTCCCCGTGGACAGGGGGGAGTTGGCTACACCTTC. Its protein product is CSAPRGQGGVGYTF.

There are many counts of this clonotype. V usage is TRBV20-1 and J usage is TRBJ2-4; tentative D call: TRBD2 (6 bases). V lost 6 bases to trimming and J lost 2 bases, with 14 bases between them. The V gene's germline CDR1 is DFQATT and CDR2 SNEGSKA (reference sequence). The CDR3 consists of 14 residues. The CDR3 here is CSANPGGSKNIQYF. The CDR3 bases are TGCAGTGCGAATCCCGGGGGTTCCAAAAACATTCAGTACTTC.

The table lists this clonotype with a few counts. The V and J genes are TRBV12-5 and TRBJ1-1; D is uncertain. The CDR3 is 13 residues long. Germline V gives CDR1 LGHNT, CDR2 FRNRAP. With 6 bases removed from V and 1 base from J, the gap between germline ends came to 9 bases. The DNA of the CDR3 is TGTGCTAGTGGATGGGGAGGGAACACTGAAGCTTTCTTT. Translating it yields CASGWGGNTEAFF.

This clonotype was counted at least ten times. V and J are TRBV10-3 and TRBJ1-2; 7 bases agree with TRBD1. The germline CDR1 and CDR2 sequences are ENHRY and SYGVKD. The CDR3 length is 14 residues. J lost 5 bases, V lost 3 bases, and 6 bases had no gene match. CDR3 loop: CAISEQGLVYGYTF. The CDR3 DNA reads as TGTGCCATCAGTGAACAGGGGTTGGTTTATGGCTACACCTTC.

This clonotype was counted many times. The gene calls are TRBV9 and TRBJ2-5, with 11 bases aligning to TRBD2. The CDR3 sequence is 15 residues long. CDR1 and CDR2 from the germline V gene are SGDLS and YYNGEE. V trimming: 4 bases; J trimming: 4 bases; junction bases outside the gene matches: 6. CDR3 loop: CASSPGTSGPETQYF. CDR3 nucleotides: TGTGCCAGCAGCCCAGGGACTAGCGGTCCAGAGACCCAGTACTTC.

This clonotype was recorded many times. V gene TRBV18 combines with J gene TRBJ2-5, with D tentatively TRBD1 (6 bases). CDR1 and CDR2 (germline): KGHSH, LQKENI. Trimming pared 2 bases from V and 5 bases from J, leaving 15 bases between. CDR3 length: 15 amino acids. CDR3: CASSPSTGIVETQYF. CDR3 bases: TGTGCCAGCTCACCATCAACAGGGATTGTGGAGACCCAGTACTTC.

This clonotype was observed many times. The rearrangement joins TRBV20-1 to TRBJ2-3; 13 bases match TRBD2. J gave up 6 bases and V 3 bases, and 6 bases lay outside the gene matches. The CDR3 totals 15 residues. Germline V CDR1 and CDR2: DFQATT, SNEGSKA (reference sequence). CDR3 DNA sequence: TGCAGTGCTAGGAGCACTAGCGGGAGGGCCGATACGCAGTATTTT. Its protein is CSARSTSGRADTQYF.

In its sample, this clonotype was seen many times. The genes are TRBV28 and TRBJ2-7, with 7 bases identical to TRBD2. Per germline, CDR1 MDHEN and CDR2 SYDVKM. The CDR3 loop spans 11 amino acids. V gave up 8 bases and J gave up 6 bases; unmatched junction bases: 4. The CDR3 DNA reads TGTGCCAGCGGGAGGGTTTCCGAGCAGTACTTC. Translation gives CASGRVSEQYF. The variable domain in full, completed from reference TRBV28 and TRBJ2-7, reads DVKVTQSSRYLVKRTGEKVFLECVQDMDHENMFWYRQDPGLGLRLIYFSYDVKMKEKGDIPEGYSVSREKKERFSLILESASTNQTSMYLCASGRVSEQYFGPGTRLTVT.

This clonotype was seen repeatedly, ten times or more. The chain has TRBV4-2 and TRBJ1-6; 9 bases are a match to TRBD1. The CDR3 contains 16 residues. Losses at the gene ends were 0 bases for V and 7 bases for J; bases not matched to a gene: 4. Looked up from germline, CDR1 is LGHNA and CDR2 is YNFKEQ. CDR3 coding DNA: TGTGCCAGCAGCCAAGATTCGACAGGGGGAAATTCACCCCTCCACTTT. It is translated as CASSQDSTGGNSPLHF.

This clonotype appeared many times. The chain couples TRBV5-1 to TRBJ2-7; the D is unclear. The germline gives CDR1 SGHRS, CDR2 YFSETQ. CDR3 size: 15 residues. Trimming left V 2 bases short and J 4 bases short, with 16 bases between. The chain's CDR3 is CASSLLQTGSYEQYF. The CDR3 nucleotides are TGCGCCAGCAGCTTATTACAGACGGGCTCATACGAGCAGTACTTC.

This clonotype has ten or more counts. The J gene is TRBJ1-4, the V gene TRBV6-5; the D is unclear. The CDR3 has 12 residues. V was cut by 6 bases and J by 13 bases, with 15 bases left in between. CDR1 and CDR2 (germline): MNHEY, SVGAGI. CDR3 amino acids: CASRSSGGILFF. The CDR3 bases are TGTGCCAGCAGGTCCAGTGGAGGAATACTGTTTTTT.

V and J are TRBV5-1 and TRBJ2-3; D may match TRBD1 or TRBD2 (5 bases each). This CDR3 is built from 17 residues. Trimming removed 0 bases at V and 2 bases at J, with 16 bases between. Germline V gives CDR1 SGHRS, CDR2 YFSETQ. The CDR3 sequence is CASSLERPGRYTDTQYF. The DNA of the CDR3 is TGCGCCAGCAGCTTGGAACGTCCGGGACGATACACAGATACGCAGTATTTT.

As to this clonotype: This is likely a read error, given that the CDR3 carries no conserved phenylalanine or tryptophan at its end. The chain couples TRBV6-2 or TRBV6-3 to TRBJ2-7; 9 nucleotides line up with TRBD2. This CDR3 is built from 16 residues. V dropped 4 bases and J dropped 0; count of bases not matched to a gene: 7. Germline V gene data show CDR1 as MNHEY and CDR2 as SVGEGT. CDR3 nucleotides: TGTGCCAGCAGTTCTCTGCGGGGACTAGCCTCCTACGAGCAGTACAAC. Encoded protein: CASSSLRGLASYEQYN.

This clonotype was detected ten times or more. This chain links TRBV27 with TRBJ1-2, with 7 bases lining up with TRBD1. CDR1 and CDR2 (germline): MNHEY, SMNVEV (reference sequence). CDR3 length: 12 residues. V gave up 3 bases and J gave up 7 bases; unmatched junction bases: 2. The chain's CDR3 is CASSFTGVGYTF. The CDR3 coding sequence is TGTGCCAGCAGTTTTACAGGGGTTGGCTACACCTTC.

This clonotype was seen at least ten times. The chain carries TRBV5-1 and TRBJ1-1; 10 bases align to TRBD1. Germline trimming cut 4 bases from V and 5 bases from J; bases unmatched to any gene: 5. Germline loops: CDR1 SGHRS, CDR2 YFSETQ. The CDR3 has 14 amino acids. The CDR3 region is CASSRSGQGTEAFF. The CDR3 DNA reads TGCGCCAGCAGCCGATCGGGACAGGGGACTGAAGCTTTCTTT.

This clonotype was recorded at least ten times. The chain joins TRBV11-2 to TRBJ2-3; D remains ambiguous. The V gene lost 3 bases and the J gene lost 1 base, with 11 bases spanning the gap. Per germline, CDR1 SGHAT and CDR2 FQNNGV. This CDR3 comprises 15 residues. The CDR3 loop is CASSFRVSGTDTQYF. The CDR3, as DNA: TGTGCCAGCAGCTTTCGGGTTTCGGGCACAGATACGCAGTATTTT.

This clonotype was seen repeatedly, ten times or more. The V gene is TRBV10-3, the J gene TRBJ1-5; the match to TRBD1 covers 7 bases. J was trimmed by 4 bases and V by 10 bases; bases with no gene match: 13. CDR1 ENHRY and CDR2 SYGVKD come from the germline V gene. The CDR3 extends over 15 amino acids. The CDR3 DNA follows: TGTGCCACCGACCTGGGCCAGGGGGAGAATCAGCCCCAGCATTTT. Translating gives CATDLGQGENQPQHF.

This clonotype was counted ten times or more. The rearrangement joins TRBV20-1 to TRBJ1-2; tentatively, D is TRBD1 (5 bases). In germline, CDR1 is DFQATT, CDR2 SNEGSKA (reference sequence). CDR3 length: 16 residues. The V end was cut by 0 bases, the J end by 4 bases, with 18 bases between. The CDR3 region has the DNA TGCAGTGCTAGAGATCGGGTGGGGGGAATCTCCTATGGCTACACCTTC. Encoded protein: CSARDRVGGISYGYTF.

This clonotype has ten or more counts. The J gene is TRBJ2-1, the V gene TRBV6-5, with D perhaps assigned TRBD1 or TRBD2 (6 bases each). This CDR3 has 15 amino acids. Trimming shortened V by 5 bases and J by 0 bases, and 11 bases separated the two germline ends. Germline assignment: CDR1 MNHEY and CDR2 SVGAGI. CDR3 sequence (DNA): TGTGCCAGCAGTGACGGGGGCTACTCCTACAATGAGCAGTTCTTC. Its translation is CASSDGGYSYNEQFF.

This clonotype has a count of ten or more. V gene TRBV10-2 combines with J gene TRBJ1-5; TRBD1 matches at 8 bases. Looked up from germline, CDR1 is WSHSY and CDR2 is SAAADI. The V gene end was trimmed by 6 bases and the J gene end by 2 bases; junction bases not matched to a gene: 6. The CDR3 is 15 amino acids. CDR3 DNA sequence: TGCGCCAGCAGATCAGGGGGCTCTGGCAATCAGCCCCAGCATTTT. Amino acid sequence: CASRSGGSGNQPQHF.

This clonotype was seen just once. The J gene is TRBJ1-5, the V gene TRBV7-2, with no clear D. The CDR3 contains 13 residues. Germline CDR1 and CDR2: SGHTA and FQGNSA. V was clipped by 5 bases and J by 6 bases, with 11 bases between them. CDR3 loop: CASSPRGSQPQHF. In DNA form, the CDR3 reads TGTGCCAGCAGCCCCCGCGGAAGTCAGCCCCAGCATTTT.

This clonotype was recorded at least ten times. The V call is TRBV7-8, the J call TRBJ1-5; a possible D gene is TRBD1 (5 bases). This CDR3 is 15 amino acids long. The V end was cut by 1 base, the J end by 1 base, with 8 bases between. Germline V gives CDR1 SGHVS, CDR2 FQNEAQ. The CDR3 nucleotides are TGTGCCAGCAGCTTAGGGTGGGGGAGCAATCAGCCCCAGCATTTT. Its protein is CASSLGWGSNQPQHF. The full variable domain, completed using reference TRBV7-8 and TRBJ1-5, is GAGVSQSPRYKVAKRGQDVALRCDPISGHVSLFWYQQALGQGPEFLTYFQNEAQLDKSGLPSDRFFAERPEGSVSTLKIQRTQQEDSAVYLCASSLGWGSNQPQHFGDGTRLSIL.

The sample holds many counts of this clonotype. CDR3 amino acids: CATRIGPSLLEQYF. CDR3 nucleotides: TGTGCCACCAGAATCGGACCGTCTCTCTTGGAGCAGTACTTC. The chain links TRBV24-1 to TRBJ2-7; D remains unclear. V lost 7 bases and J 7 bases, leaving 19 bases between the germline ends. Per germline, CDR1 KGHDR and CDR2 SFDVKD. The CDR3 spans 14 residues.

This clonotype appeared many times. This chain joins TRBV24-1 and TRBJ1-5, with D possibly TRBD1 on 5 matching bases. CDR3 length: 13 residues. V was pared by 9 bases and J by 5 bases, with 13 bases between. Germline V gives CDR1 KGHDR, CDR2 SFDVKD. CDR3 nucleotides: TGTGCCACCGACAGTGCAAGGTATCAGCCCCAGCATTTT. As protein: CATDSARYQPQHF.

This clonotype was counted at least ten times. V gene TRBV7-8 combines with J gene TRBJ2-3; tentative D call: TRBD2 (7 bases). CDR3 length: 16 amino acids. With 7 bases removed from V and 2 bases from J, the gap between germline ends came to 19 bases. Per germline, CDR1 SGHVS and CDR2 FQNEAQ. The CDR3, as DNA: TGTGCCAGCAAGGCGATAGGGGGGGCAGACACAGATACGCAGTATTTT. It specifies CASKAIGGADTDTQYF.

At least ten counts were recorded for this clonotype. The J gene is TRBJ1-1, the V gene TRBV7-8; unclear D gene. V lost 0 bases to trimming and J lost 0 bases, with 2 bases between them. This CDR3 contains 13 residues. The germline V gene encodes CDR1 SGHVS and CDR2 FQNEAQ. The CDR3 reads CASSLALNTEAFF. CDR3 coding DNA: TGTGCCAGCAGCTTAGCATTGAACACTGAAGCTTTCTTT.